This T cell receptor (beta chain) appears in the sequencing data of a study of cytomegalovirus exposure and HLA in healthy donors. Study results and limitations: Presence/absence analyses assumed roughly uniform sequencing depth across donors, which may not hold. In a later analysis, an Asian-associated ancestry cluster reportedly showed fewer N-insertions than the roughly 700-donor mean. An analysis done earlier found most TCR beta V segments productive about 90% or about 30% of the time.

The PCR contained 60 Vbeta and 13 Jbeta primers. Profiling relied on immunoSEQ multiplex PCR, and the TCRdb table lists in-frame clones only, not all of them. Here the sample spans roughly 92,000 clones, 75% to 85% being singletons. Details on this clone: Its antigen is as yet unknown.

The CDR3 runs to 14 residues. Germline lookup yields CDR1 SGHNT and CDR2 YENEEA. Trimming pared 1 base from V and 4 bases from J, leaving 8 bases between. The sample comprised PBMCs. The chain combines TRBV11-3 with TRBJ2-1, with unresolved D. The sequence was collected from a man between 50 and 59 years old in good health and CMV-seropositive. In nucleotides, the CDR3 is TGTGCCAGCAGCTTAGGAGCGAGATACAATGAGCAGTTCTTC. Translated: CASSLGARYNEQFF.